This TCR beta chain was obtained from a study of Graves' ophthalmopathy and Graves' hyperthyroidism. Overall study context: Absence of ophthalmopathy within 18 months of follow-up defined stable hyperthyroidism.

The authors amplified TCR beta CDR3 regions, and they did so from RNA transcripts for repertoire sequencing. HTBI primers served in a first-round RT-PCR, which a second-round multiplex PCR followed. TCRdb itself ran the multiplex PCR reads through MiXCR, one entry per CDR3 protein. The sample holds over a million distinct CDR3 sequences, around a third seen once. Excluded: other autoimmune disease, uncontrolled infection, pregnancy or lactation. Turning to this clonotype: Its specificity is not known.

Study outcomes and limitations: A 13-signature model separated ophthalmopathy from stable hyperthyroidism, reaching less than 90% sensitivity and around 79% specificity cross-validated.

Trimming took off 8 bases at V and 2 bases at J, with 18 bases between the two ends. The CDR3 loop spans 15 amino acids. CDR1 and CDR2 from the germline V gene are SGHTA and FQGNSA. The sample was peripheral blood or thyroid tissue (not recorded which). V gene TRBV7-2 combines with J gene TRBJ2-5, with a weak D call TRBD2 (5 bases). The TCR sequence derives from an adult man with Graves' hyperthyroidism. The CDR3 here is CTSSPTETGQETQYF. DNA of the CDR3: TGTACCAGCTCACCAACGGAGACGGGACAAGAGACCCAGTACTTC.